These T cell receptor beta chains were read from a single sample in a study of vaccination and CD4 T cells after COVID-19. One entry per CDR3 protein results from TCRdb running MiXCR on the PCR reads. The repertoire includes some 20,000 distinct CDR3 sequences, roughly 51% of them detected once, and 9% sits in the top ten. What these receptors recognize is not known. Sequencing was carried out using CD4+ T cells from blood, cultured in vitro. The source is a human donor who had recovered from COVID-19. Each CDR3 is given without its conserved first and last residue. The order of the fields is J gene, D gene, V gene, CDR3 protein. The D gene is left open where the match is weak.

>TRBJ1-1|-|TRBV27
ASSSFSSVPNTEAF
>TRBJ2-1|-|TRBV20-1
SAPPRTSPRSYNEQF
>TRBJ1-5|-|TRBV27
ASSPGRSNQPQH
>TRBJ1-6|-|TRBV7-2
ASSLGTGKNSPLH
>TRBJ1-5|-|TRBV7-9
ASSLWGDNQPQH
>TRBJ2-5|TRBD2|TRBV24-1
ATSDGTTLTQY
>TRBJ1-5|TRBD1|TRBV6-2/TRBV6-3
ASSRGLDQPQH
>TRBJ2-5|TRBD2|TRBV6-1
ASSEAGLAGQETQY
>TRBJ2-5|-|TRBV6-2/TRBV6-3
ASRGDQETQY
>TRBJ2-1|TRBD2|TRBV7-2
ASSRLGSGSWF
>TRBJ2-1|-|TRBV20-1
SRAGYNEQF
>TRBJ2-3|-|TRBV19
ASSPGTSTDTQY
>TRBJ1-1|-|TRBV14
ASSRQTENTEAF
>TRBJ1-2|-|TRBV27
ASSLTANYGYT